These 26 T cell receptor beta chains came from one sample sequenced in a study of blood T cell repertoires in COVID-19. Profiled with immunoSEQ multiplex PCR; TCRdb holds only in-frame clones, not every one. This sample has 150,000 to 200,000 clones, with around 80% found just once. Input material: PBMCs or T cells enriched from blood (not recorded which). These receptors were taken from a man in his fifties who had recovered from COVID-19.

This clone was detected only once. The junction differs from germline at one of its ends, possibly a read error. The rearrangement links TRBV29-1 to TRBJ1-2; 7 nucleotides line up with TRBD1. Germline assignment: CDR1 SQVTM and CDR2 ANQGSEA. This CDR3 contains 12 residues. The CDR3 protein is CSVEGRGDGYTF. CDR3 sequence (DNA): TGCAGCGTCGAAGGCAGGGGGGATGGCTACACCTTC. Complete variable domain (other parts from reference TRBV29-1 and TRBJ1-2): SAVISQKPSRDICQRGTSLTIQCQVDSQVTMMFWYRQQPGQSLTLIATANQGSEATYESGFVIDKFPISRPNLTFSTLTVSNMSPEDSSIYLCSVEGRGDGYTFGSGTRLTVV.

This chain joins TRBV27 and TRBJ1-2, with 8 nucleotides matching TRBD1. From germline, CDR1 is MNHEY and CDR2 SMNVEV (reference sequence). Trimming removed 5 bases from V and 7 bases from J; junction bases left unmatched: 6. CDR3 size: 13 residues. CDR3 loop: CASSNSGGSGYTF. CDR3 nucleotides: TGTGCCAGCAGTAACTCAGGGGGCTCTGGCTACACCTTC.

This sequence joins TRBV11-3 and TRBJ2-7; a possible D gene is TRBD1 (5 bases). Trimming took off 2 bases at V and 6 bases at J, with 11 bases between the two ends. The germline V gene has CDR1 SGHNT and CDR2 YENEEA. The CDR3 has 13 residues. In nucleotides, the CDR3 is TGTGCCAGCAGCTTAAGGGGAAGTGGCGAGCAGTACTTC. This translates into CASSLRGSGEQYF.

This rearrangement joins TRBV11-3 to TRBJ2-2; 11 bases line up with TRBD2. J gave up 5 bases and V 7 bases, and 3 bases lay outside the gene matches. Looked up from germline, CDR1 is SGHNT and CDR2 is YENEEA. The CDR3 sequence is 14 residues long. The CDR3 bases are TGTGCCAGCAAGGCTAGCGGGGGGACCGGGGAGCTGTTTTTT. Translation gives CASKASGGTGELFF.

The rearrangement joins TRBV21-1 to TRBJ2-4; the table names TRBD2, a call not compared with the DNA. TRBV21-1 counts as a pseudogene. The CDR3 spans 13 residues. DNA of the CDR3: TGTGCCAGGGCGCGGCTAGCCAAAAACATTCAGTACTTC. Protein sequence: CARARLAKNIQYF.

The V gene is TRBV13, the J gene TRBJ2-1, with 10 bases fitting TRBD2. V lost 4 bases to trimming and J lost 4 bases; unmatched junction nucleotides: 4. Per germline, CDR1 PRHDT and CDR2 FYEKMQ (reference sequence). The CDR3 covers 15 residues. This chain's CDR3 is CASSSTSGDYNEQFF. CDR3 nucleotides: TGTGCCAGCAGCTCAACTAGCGGGGATTACAATGAGCAGTTCTTC.

This clone is a singleton in its sample. This rearrangement joins TRBV5-6 to TRBJ1-1; 10 positions agree with TRBD1. V was pared by 6 bases and J by 2 bases, with 10 bases of the junction left unmatched. CDR3 length equals 16 residues. Germline V gene lookup returns CDR1 SGHDT and CDR2 YYEEEE. DNA of the CDR3: TGTGCCAGCACCACCGGGGACAGGGGCCTAAACACTGAAGCTTTCTTT. Translated, it gives CASTTGDRGLNTEAFF.

This clone appeared a single time. The chain couples TRBV12-3 or TRBV12-4 to TRBJ1-4, with D possibly being TRBD1 (6 bases). V lost 6 bases and J 8 bases, leaving 13 bases between the germline ends. The CDR3 runs 13 residues. The CDR3 is CASRRGGLEKLFF. The CDR3 DNA sequence: TGTGCCAGCAGGAGAGGGGGATTGGAAAAACTGTTTTTT.

The chain joins TRBV7-6 to TRBJ2-5, with 7 bases that match TRBD1. The length of the CDR3 is 17 residues. Germline V gives CDR1 SGHVS, CDR2 FNYEAQ. V lost 2 bases and J lost 5; bases outside the gene matches: 14. The CDR3 bases are TGTGCCAGCAGCTTATGGGCAGGGGGTCAGTTCAGCGAGACCCAGTACTTC. It translates to CASSLWAGGQFSETQYF.

This clone has a handful of counts. The V call is TRBV7-9, the J call TRBJ2-1, with 10 bases lining up with TRBD1. The CDR3 length is 17 residues. The trim removed 4 bases at V and 8 bases at J, leaving 14 bases unmatched. Germline V lookup: CDR1 SEHNR, CDR2 FQNEAQ (reference sequence). The CDR3, as DNA: TGTGCCAGCAGCTCAACTCCCGGGACAGGGGCTTCCCATGAGCAGTTCTTC. It is translated as CASSSTPGTGASHEQFF.

J is TRBJ1-2 and V is TRBV4-1; D gene ambiguous. The germline V gene has CDR1 MGHRA and CDR2 YSYEKL. V was clipped by 0 bases and J by 3 bases, with 14 bases between them. The CDR3 totals 16 residues. The CDR3 DNA follows: TGCGCCAGCAGCCAAGATTCGGAGGGCGCCGACTATGGCTACACCTTC. As protein: CASSQDSEGADYGYTF.

The rearrangement links TRBV30 to TRBJ2-7; a possible D gene is TRBD1 (5 bases). CDR1 and CDR2 (germline): GTSNPN, SVGIG (reference sequence). Trimming shortened V by 4 bases and J by 1 base, and 11 bases separated the two germline ends. This CDR3 has 13 residues. CDR3 residues: CAWTTAYSYEQYF. The CDR3 DNA reads as TGTGCCTGGACGACAGCGTATTCCTACGAGCAGTACTTC. Drawing the rest from reference TRBV30 and TRBJ2-7, the complete variable domain is SQTIHQWPATLVQPVGSPLSLECTVEGTSNPNLYWYRQAAGRGLQLLFYSVGIGQISSEVPQNLSASRPQDRQFILSSKKLLLSDSGFYLCAWTTAYSYEQYFGPGTRLTVT.

This sequence joins TRBV12-3 or TRBV12-4 and TRBJ2-3; D uncertain. V lost 9 bases and J 4 bases, leaving 14 bases between the germline ends. This CDR3 is built from 13 residues. This CDR3 reads CARRPGISDTQYF. The CDR3 nucleotides read TGTGCCAGAAGACCGGGTATTTCAGATACGCAGTATTTT.

The chain uses TRBV9 and TRBJ1-2, with D tentatively TRBD1 (6 bases). The CDR3 runs to 12 residues. Germline V lookup: CDR1 SGDLS, CDR2 YYNGEE. Trimming took off 1 base at V and 5 bases at J, with 6 bases between the two ends. The CDR3 sequence: CASSVQGYGYTF. The CDR3 DNA follows: TGTGCCAGCAGCGTACAGGGGTATGGCTACACCTTC.

The genes are TRBV7-6 and TRBJ1-1; maybe TRBD1 (5 bases). Trimming shortened V by 0 bases and J by 6 bases, and 8 bases separated the two germline ends. The germline V gene has CDR1 SGHVS and CDR2 FNYEAQ. The CDR3 consists of 13 residues. CDR3 residues: CASSLAGVAEAFF. The CDR3 nucleotides are TGTGCCAGCAGCTTAGCAGGGGTGGCTGAAGCTTTCTTT.

The DNA for the CDR3 is TGTGCCAGCAGTTCCCCGGGCAGGGGGCTTAACACCGGGGAGCTGTTTTTT. It translates to CASSSPGRGLNTGELFF. The chain uses TRBV27 and TRBJ2-2; 8 bases map to TRBD1. The CDR3 contains 17 residues. Germline-derived CDR1 and CDR2 are MNHEY and SMNVEV (reference sequence). V trimming: 4 bases; J trimming: 2 bases; junction bases outside the gene matches: 9.

In DNA, the CDR3 is TGTGCCACCAGCAGAGATCGGTACAGGGGAGGCTCCTACGAGCAGTACTTC. Protein: CATSRDRYRGGSYEQYF. The J gene is TRBJ2-7, the V gene TRBV15; a possible D gene is TRBD1 (7 bases). The germline gives CDR1 LNHNV, CDR2 YYDKDF (reference sequence). The V end lost 0 bases, the J end lost 0 bases, and 15 bases lay between the germline ends. The CDR3 sequence is 17 residues long.

The rearrangement uses TRBV5-1 and TRBJ1-6; 9 nucleotides match TRBD1. V was clipped by 0 bases and J by 9 bases; unmatched bases: 7. Looked up from germline, CDR1 is SGHRS and CDR2 is YFSETQ. The CDR3 has 16 residues. This CDR3 is CASSLAGTGYGSPLHF. The CDR3 nucleotides are TGCGCCAGCAGCTTGGCCGGGACAGGGTATGGTTCACCCCTCCACTTT.

The rearrangement joins TRBV30 to TRBJ2-5; D is uncertain. The CDR3 spans 15 residues. CDR1 is GTSNPN and CDR2 is SVGIG in the germline V gene (reference sequence). Trimming pared 2 bases from V and 1 base from J, leaving 14 bases between. The CDR3 loop reads CAWSQLGSFQETQYF. CDR3 nucleotide sequence: TGTGCCTGGAGTCAGCTAGGCAGTTTCCAAGAGACCCAGTACTTC.

This chain connects TRBV21-1 to TRBJ2-5; TRBD1 is the table's D call and was not checked against the DNA. TRBV21-1 has pseudogene status. CDR3 length equals 13 residues. The CDR3 protein is CASSPGQAETQYF. Written as DNA, the CDR3 is TGTGCCAGCAGCCCGGGACAGGCAGAGACCCAGTACTTC.

The gene calls are TRBV28 and TRBJ2-7, with TRBD1 matching 9 bases. This CDR3 comprises 14 residues. In germline, CDR1 is MDHEN, CDR2 SYDVKM. Germline trimming cut 6 bases from V and 3 bases from J; bases unmatched to any gene: 6. The CDR3 loop is CASRTGTGFYEQYF. The CDR3 coding sequence is TGTGCCAGCAGAACCGGGACAGGGTTCTACGAGCAGTACTTC.

The V gene is TRBV19, the J gene TRBJ2-2, with TRBD1 matching over 9 bases. V shed 5 bases and J 3 bases; nucleotides not matched to a gene: 7. Germline loops: CDR1 LNHDA, CDR2 SQIVND (reference sequence). This CDR3 has 16 amino acids. CDR3 sequence reads: CASSAIQGADTGELFF. The CDR3 region has the DNA TGTGCCAGTAGTGCGATACAGGGGGCGGACACCGGGGAGCTGTTTTTT.

V is TRBV5-1 and J is TRBJ1-5; 7 positions match TRBD1. Germline loops: CDR1 SGHRS, CDR2 YFSETQ. The CDR3 covers 14 residues. The CDR3 loop reads CERITTGRSQPQHF. In DNA, the CDR3 is TGCGAAAGGATCACGACAGGGCGGAGTCAGCCCCAGCATTTT.

The V gene is TRBV7-2, the J gene TRBJ2-7; 13 nucleotides align to TRBD2. J was trimmed by 7 bases and V by 5 bases; bases with no gene match: 8. The CDR3 is made up of 15 amino acids. Germline V gives CDR1 SGHTA, CDR2 FQGNSA. The CDR3 reads CASSALAGGRREQYF. CDR3 DNA: TGTGCCAGCAGCGCACTAGCGGGGGGGCGCCGTGAGCAGTACTTC.

J is TRBJ2-1 and V is TRBV30; D is unresolved. With 0 bases removed from V and 0 bases from J, the gap between germline ends came to 9 bases. The CDR3 has 15 amino acids. The germline CDR1 and CDR2 sequences are GTSNPN and SVGIG (reference sequence). The CDR3 nucleotides are TGTGCCTGGAGTGTGGGCACCAGCTCCTACAATGAGCAGTTCTTC. Translating it yields CAWSVGTSSYNEQFF.

The chain combines TRBV10-2 with TRBJ1-1; no firm D call. Trimming took 6 bases from V and 2 from J, leaving 10 bases between them. From germline, CDR1 is WSHSY and CDR2 SAAADI. CDR3 length: 13 residues. The CDR3 DNA reads TGCGCCAGCAGGGCCGGGTCTAACACTGAAGCTTTCTTT. This translates into CASRAGSNTEAFF.